This T cell receptor beta chain was obtained from a study of shared clonotypes between healthy human individuals. V gave up 7 bases and J gave up 0 bases, with 15 bases separating them. Per germline, CDR1 MDHEN and CDR2 SYDVKM. This CDR3 is built from 15 residues. This clone showed up just a few times. Sequencing used immunoSEQ multiplex PCR; TCRdb keeps in-frame clones, though not all of them. The data hold over a million clones, with around 74% observed a single time. This TCR was sampled from a man aged 18 to 35 in good health. The gene calls are TRBV28 and TRBJ1-2; no definite D call. Material: memory CD4+ T cells sorted from blood. The sample's subset: CD45RA-negative fraction. CDR3 sequence reads: CASTLGGQANYGYTF. CDR3 bases: TGTGCCAGCACTCTTGGAGGGCAGGCTAACTATGGCTACACCTTC.